The 28 T cell receptor beta chains given below trace back to one sample, sequenced in a study of identical twins. TCRdb recomputed calls from the 5' RACE reads with MiXCR, one row per CDR3 protein. Among hundreds of thousands of distinct CDR3 sequences listed, roughly 7% were seen once. A further study also used this sample, focusing on yellow fever vaccine responses in identical twins.

The sample consisted of memory (CD45RO+) T cells sorted from blood. Every receptor here comes from a woman between 18 and 29 years old in good health.

The chain combines TRBV5-1 with TRBJ2-7; 8 bases line up with TRBD1. This CDR3 has 15 residues. J was trimmed by 6 bases and V by 0 bases; bases with no gene match: 8. Looked up from germline, CDR1 is SGHRS and CDR2 is YFSETQ. In DNA, the CDR3 is TGCGCCAGCAGCTTGGGCATAGGACAGGGTTCCGAGCAGTACTTC. It encodes CASSLGIGQGSEQYF.

The V call is TRBV12-5, the J call TRBJ2-1, with D uncertain. V was trimmed by 5 bases and J by 9 bases, leaving 14 bases between them. Germline V gene lookup returns CDR1 LGHNT and CDR2 FRNRAP. The CDR3 runs to 13 residues. The CDR3 DNA reads TGTGCTAGTGGTAGTCCTCCTAGGATTGAGCAGTTCTTC. It codes for CASGSPPRIEQFF.

This clonotype was seen a handful of times. The CDR3 spells CASSWDRMNTEAFF. The CDR3, as DNA: TGTGCCAGCAGTTGGGACAGAATGAACACTGAAGCTTTCTTT. The V call is TRBV12-3 or TRBV12-4, the J call TRBJ1-1; TRBD1 aligns across 7 bases. V lost 4 bases to trimming and J lost 0 bases; unmatched junction nucleotides: 2. The CDR3 sequence is 14 residues long.

The chain employs TRBV20-1 and TRBJ2-3, with D hard to call. The CDR3 runs 13 residues. CDR1 and CDR2 from the germline V gene are DFQATT and SNEGSKA (reference sequence). V lost 5 bases, J lost 0 bases, and 9 bases lay in between. The CDR3 DNA sequence: TGCAGTGCTGCTAAGGACAGCACAGATACGCAGTATTTT. It specifies CSAAKDSTDTQYF.

This clonotype was seen at least ten times. The genes are TRBV12-3 or TRBV12-4 and TRBJ1-5; 7 nucleotides line up with TRBD1. V gave up 1 base and J gave up 6 bases; unmatched junction bases: 3. The CDR3 length is 14 residues. Here the CDR3 reads CASSLGGTVQPQHF. CDR3 DNA sequence: TGTGCCAGCAGTTTAGGGGGGACAGTTCAGCCCCAGCATTTT.

This clonotype was seen ten or more times. V usage is TRBV14 and J usage is TRBJ1-1, with TRBD1 identical over 10 bases. The CDR3 contains 16 residues. The V gene end was trimmed by 10 bases and the J gene end by 0 bases; junction bases not matched to a gene: 11. The germline CDR1 and CDR2 sequences are SGHDN and FVKESK. The CDR3 is CATRDRGRGVNTEAFF. CDR3 DNA sequence: TGTGCCACAAGAGACAGGGGGCGCGGGGTGAACACTGAAGCTTTCTTT.

This clonotype was recorded many times. V usage is TRBV18 and J usage is TRBJ1-2; TRBD1 matches 7 bases. The CDR3 sequence is 15 residues long. CDR1 KGHSH and CDR2 LQKENI come from the germline V gene. Trimming cost V 3 bases and J 4 bases; bases outside gene matches: 8. CDR3 sequence: CASSPGTDLGYGYTF. The DNA of the CDR3 is TGTGCCAGCTCACCCGGGACAGACTTGGGCTATGGCTACACCTTC. Using reference TRBV18 and TRBJ1-2 for the parts outside the CDR3, the full variable domain is NAGVMQNPRHLVRRRGQEARLRCSPMKGHSHVYWYRQLPEEGLKFMVYLQKENIIDESGMPKERFSAEFPKEGPSILRIQQVVRGDSAAYFCASSPGTDLGYGYTFGSGTRLTVV.

CDR3 residues: CASSFGPAGGYEQYF. DNA of the CDR3: TGTGCCAGCAGCTTTGGGCCAGCGGGAGGCTACGAGCAGTACTTC. This chain uses TRBV5-5 with TRBJ2-7, with TRBD2 matching 9 bases. Per the germline V gene, CDR1 is SGHKS and CDR2 is YYEKEE (reference sequence). The CDR3 is 15 amino acids. V gave up 2 bases and J gave up 3 bases; unmatched junction bases: 6.

The chain has TRBV10-2 and TRBJ2-3, with D unclear. The CDR3 totals 15 residues. Trimming stripped 4 bases from V and 1 base from J, with 12 bases between. Germline-derived CDR1 and CDR2 are WSHSY and SAAADI. The CDR3 bases are TGCGCCAGCAGTGCTAAGAGCGCTGGCACAGATACGCAGTATTTT. Its translation: CASSAKSAGTDTQYF.

This clonotype appeared many times. This chain joins TRBV7-9 and TRBJ1-1; a weak D match, TRBD1 (6 bases). CDR1 and CDR2 from the germline V gene are SEHNR and FQNEAQ (reference sequence). The CDR3 has 13 amino acids. V dropped 8 bases and J dropped 10 bases, with 20 bases sitting between them. CDR3 region: CASGFGGPTRAFF. The CDR3, as DNA: TGTGCCAGCGGTTTTGGGGGCCCCACCAGAGCTTTCTTT.

This clonotype turned up a few times. The genes are TRBV7-6 and TRBJ2-5, with 14 positions matching TRBD2. This CDR3 region has 16 residues. V trimming: 0 bases; J trimming: 4 bases; junction bases outside the gene matches: 1. CDR1 is SGHVS, CDR2 FNYEAQ, per germline. The CDR3 protein is CASSLAGTSGGETQYF. CDR3 sequence (DNA): TGTGCCAGCAGCTTAGCAGGGACTAGCGGGGGAGAGACCCAGTACTTC.

There are a few counts of this clonotype. Here the CDR3 DNA reads TGTGCCAGCAGTGAACGGGCGGGGGGACGACAAAACCAAGAGACCCAGTACTTC. The encoded protein is CASSERAGGRQNQETQYF. The gene calls are TRBV2 and TRBJ2-5, with TRBD2 matching 8 bases. The CDR3 sequence is 18 residues long. V gave up 2 bases and J gave up 0 bases; unmatched junction bases: 11. Germline V lookup: CDR1 SNHLY, CDR2 FYNNEI.

Only a few counts were recorded for this clonotype. The chain recombines TRBV12-3 or TRBV12-4 with TRBJ2-1, with 7 bases aligning to TRBD1. The CDR3 has 16 amino acids. Losses at the gene ends were 6 bases for V and 2 bases for J; bases not matched to a gene: 10. CDR3 DNA sequence: TGTGCCAGCAGGACCTCACAGGGGCGGACCTACAATGAGCAGTTCTTC. It specifies CASRTSQGRTYNEQFF.

This clonotype showed up many times. This chain uses TRBV5-1 with TRBJ2-2, with 9 nucleotides matching TRBD1. The CDR3 is 14 amino acids. The germline gives CDR1 SGHRS, CDR2 YFSETQ. The junction had 6 bases not matched to a gene; V was cut back by 6 bases and J by 6 bases. As DNA, the CDR3 is TGCGCCAGCACCCCGAGACAGGGGGCCGGGGAGCTGTTTTTT. Translating gives CASTPRQGAGELFF.

The chain uses TRBV29-1 and TRBJ2-5; TRBD2 matches 9 bases. The length of the CDR3 is 17 residues. Per the germline V gene, CDR1 is SQVTM and CDR2 is ANQGSEA. After removal of 4 bases from V and 4 bases from J, the junction contained 16 bases not matched to a gene. The CDR3 loop reads CSVAGGRVERRGETQYF. DNA for the CDR3: TGCAGCGTTGCGGGCGGGAGGGTGGAGCGGCGCGGAGAGACCCAGTACTTC.

This clonotype turned up a few times. V gene TRBV5-1 combines with J gene TRBJ1-1; no firm D call. Germline assignment: CDR1 SGHRS and CDR2 YFSETQ. The CDR3 extends over 14 amino acids. The germline V and J ends were trimmed by 0 bases and 3 bases, with 9 bases remaining between them. CDR3 amino acids: CASSLDGLDTEAFF. The CDR3 DNA reads TGCGCCAGCAGCTTGGACGGGTTAGACACTGAAGCTTTCTTT.

This chain joins TRBV3-1 and TRBJ2-3, with D perhaps TRBD2 (6 bases). Germline CDR1 reads LGHDT; CDR2 reads YNNKEL (reference sequence). CDR3 length: 14 residues. V was shortened by 2 bases and J by 1 base, with 7 bases between the two germline ends. CDR3 region: CASSQRRGTDTQYF. The CDR3, as DNA: TGTGCCAGCAGCCAAAGGAGGGGCACAGATACGCAGTATTTT.

This chain uses TRBV20-1 with TRBJ2-7; D might be TRBD1 or TRBD2, each matching 5 bases. V was cut by 6 bases and J by 0 bases, with 15 bases left in between. The CDR3 covers 14 residues. Germline V lookup: CDR1 DFQATT, CDR2 SNEGSKA (reference sequence). The CDR3 bases are TGCAGTGCCACCCGGGGCCCCAGCTCCTACGAGCAGTACGTC. Protein: CSATRGPSSYEQYV.

This clonotype was seen a handful of times. The chain employs TRBV13 and TRBJ2-2, with a tentative D call TRBD2 (5 bases). Trimming cost V 7 bases and J 7 bases, with 13 bases left between them. The CDR3 length is 13 residues. Germline values: CDR1 PRHDT, CDR2 FYEKMQ (reference sequence). CDR3 residues: CASNKLGLGELFF. The CDR3 coding sequence is TGTGCCAGCAACAAATTAGGACTCGGGGAGCTGTTTTTT.

This clonotype was counted between two and nine times. The junction departs from germline at one end; a sequencing error may be responsible. This chain uses TRBV20-1 with TRBJ2-1, with 12 positions matching TRBD2. CDR3 length: 16 amino acids. CDR1 is DFQATT, CDR2 SNEGSKA, per germline (reference sequence). The CDR3 is CCARGSTSGGSYEQFF. As DNA, the CDR3 is TGCTGTGCTAGAGGATCCACTAGCGGGGGGTCCTATGAGCAGTTCTTC.

The chain links TRBV11-2 to TRBJ1-3; the D gene is possibly TRBD1 (6 bases). The V gene's germline CDR1 is SGHAT and CDR2 FQNNGV. The CDR3 length is 15 residues. Trimming took off 1 base at V and 9 bases at J, with 16 bases between the two ends. The CDR3 DNA reads as TGTGCCAGCAGCTTAGTCGCAGGACAGTTTCTCACCATATATTTT. Protein sequence: CASSLVAGQFLTIYF.

In its sample, this clonotype was seen a few times. This chain connects TRBV24-1 to TRBJ1-1, with D unresolved. The CDR3 is 12 residues long. Germline CDR1 and CDR2: KGHDR and SFDVKD. V dropped 6 bases and J dropped 2 bases, with 6 bases sitting between them. For the CDR3, the DNA is TGTGCCACCAGTCAATACAACACTGAAGCTTTCTTT. Its translation: CATSQYNTEAFF.

The chain couples TRBV5-1 to TRBJ2-3; 12 bases map to TRBD2. The CDR3 is 17 residues long. J lost 4 bases, V lost 4 bases, and 10 bases had no gene match. Germline lookup yields CDR1 SGHRS and CDR2 YFSETQ. The CDR3 DNA is TGCGCCAGCAGCCCCACTAGCGGGGGGTTCTTCGCAGATACGCAGTATTTT. Translated, it gives CASSPTSGGFFADTQYF.

The V gene is TRBV12-3 or TRBV12-4, the J gene TRBJ1-3; D gene uncertain. V lost 1 base and J 7 bases, leaving 11 bases between the germline ends. The CDR3 runs 14 residues. CDR3 amino acids: CASSLGQAYNTIYF. CDR3 bases: TGTGCCAGCAGTTTAGGGCAGGCTTACAACACCATATATTTT.

This clonotype was found many times. This chain uses TRBV6-1 with TRBJ2-1, with TRBD2 matching 14 bases. Trimming cost V 5 bases and J 4 bases; bases outside gene matches: 7. CDR3 size: 17 residues. Germline V CDR1 and CDR2: MNHNS, SASEGT. The CDR3: CASSRLAGGFSYNEQFF. The CDR3 nucleotides are TGTGCCAGCAGTAGACTAGCGGGGGGGTTCTCTTACAATGAGCAGTTCTTC.

This clonotype was found a few times. The chain employs TRBV6-1 and TRBJ2-1; 11 bases align to TRBD2. Germline V CDR1 and CDR2: MNHNS, SASEGT. Trimming took 6 bases from V and 7 from J; bases not matched to a gene: 11. CDR3 length: 16 amino acids. The CDR3: CASRSLAGGLRNEQFF. The DNA of the CDR3 is TGTGCCAGCAGGAGTTTAGCGGGGGGGCTCCGGAATGAGCAGTTCTTC.

There are many counts of this clonotype. The CDR3 spells CASGNPPFEQFF. The CDR3 DNA is TGCGCCAGCGGGAACCCCCCTTTCGAGCAGTTCTTC. The V call is TRBV5-1, the J call TRBJ2-1; D ambiguous. Germline CDR1 and CDR2: SGHRS and YFSETQ. V lost 7 bases and J lost 10, with 15 bases in between. The CDR3 spans 12 residues.

This clonotype was found many times. The chain couples TRBV20-1 to TRBJ2-1, with D possibly TRBD2 on 6 matching bases. The V and J ends lost 5 bases and 3 bases respectively, with 11 bases between them. The CDR3 length is 13 residues. Germline CDR1 reads DFQATT; CDR2 reads SNEGSKA (reference sequence). In nucleotides, the CDR3 is TGCAGTGCTGGGAGACTAGACTACAATGAGCAGTTCTTC. Amino acid sequence: CSAGRLDYNEQFF.